The 20 T cell receptor gamma chains below come from one sample, sequenced in a study of gammadelta T cells in human blood. TCRdb ran CATT on the RT-PCR reads. The sample includes several hundred gamma-chain clones, 5% of them seen just once. The specimen sequenced was Vgamma9Vdelta2 gamma-delta T cells from fetal blood. Receptors were obtained from a human fetus.

This clone is labeled medium-sized. The chain carries TRGV9 and TRGJ1 or TRGJ2. Germline CDR1 GITISATS, CDR2 ISYDGTV (reference sequence). The CDR3 runs to 14 residues. With V trimmed by 1 base and J by 3 bases, 6 bases remained unmatched. The CDR3 coding sequence is TGTGCCTTGTGGGAGGTACGATTTTATTATAAGAAACTCTTT. This gives the protein CALWEVRFYYKKLF.

Details on this clone: TCRdb assigns this DNA the protein of a much larger clone, which departs from its translation at residue 5; this likely reflects a read error, and the protein shown comes from translating the DNA. The chain carries TRGV9 and TRGJ1 or TRGJ2. V shed 6 bases and J 1 base; nucleotides not matched to a gene: 0. The CDR3 runs to 11 residues. Germline CDR1 reads GITISATS; CDR2 reads ISYDGTV (reference sequence). The CDR3 DNA follows: TGTGCCTTGTGGAATTATTATAAGAAACTCTTT. Its protein product is CALWNYYKKLF.

This clone is labeled large (0.1 to 1%). The genes are TRGV9 and TRGJP. Trimming took 0 bases from V and 9 from J; bases not matched to a gene: 5. CDR3 size: 16 residues. Germline CDR1 is GITISATS and CDR2 is ISYDGTV (reference sequence). The CDR3 region has the DNA TGTGCCTTGTGGGAGGTGAGGGGGTTGGGCAAAAAAATCAAGGTATTT. It specifies CALWEVRGLGKKIKVF.

As regards this clone: It is unclear where the CDR3 begins or ends on the DNA, so no DNA is shown, and the CDR3 is as TCRdb lists it. Here the V gene is TRGV9, but the J gene went uncalled. The CDR3 is made up of 28 amino acids, end residues included. The germline gives CDR1 GITISATS, CDR2 ISYDGTV (reference sequence). The CDR3 sequence is CALPPIRNSLAVEQHLLSQVSIGRIQHF.

By sample share, this clone is large. The DNA is omitted, as the CDR3 cannot be located on it reliably, and the CDR3 follows TCRdb's listing. Additional DNA sequences in this sample encode the identical CDR3. V gene assignment gives TRGV2, but the J gene was left uncalled. The germline V gene has CDR1 EGSNGY and CDR2 YDSYNSKV. From its first to its last residue, the CDR3 has 32 amino acids. CDR3 region: CATWDGKIIIRNSLAVEQHLLSQVSIGRIQHF.

This clone has more than one count but fewer than ten. A far bigger clonotype differs at one base, so this is likely a read error. Other DNA sequences within the sample encode an identical CDR3. V gene TRGV10 combines with J gene TRGJP1. TRGV10 is an open reading frame whose function is uncertain. CDR3 size: 13 residues. The CDR3 nucleotides are TGTGCAGCGTGGGATACCACTGGTTGGTTCAAGATATTT. Translating gives CAAWDTTGWFKIF.

In its sample, this clone ranks as medium-sized. This may be a read error: a much more frequent sequence differs by one nucleotide. The J gene is TRGJP1, the V gene TRGV2. The germline V gene has CDR1 EGSNGY and CDR2 YDSYNSKV. CDR3 length: 13 residues. The V segment lost 3 bases and the J segment 2 bases; nucleotides outside the gene matches: 0. CDR3 sequence: CATWDTTGWFKIF. Here the CDR3 DNA reads TGTGCCACCTGGGACACCACTGGTTGGTTCAAGATATTT.

This clone ranks as medium-sized. Different DNA sequences within this sample yield the same CDR3. This chain links TRGV9 with TRGJP. Germline V gene data show CDR1 as GITISATS and CDR2 as ISYDGTV (reference sequence). This CDR3 contains 16 residues. J gave up 4 bases and V 2 bases, and 2 bases lay outside the gene matches. CDR3 sequence (DNA): TGTGCCTTGTGGGAGGCTCAAGAGTTGGGCAAAAAAATCAAGGTATTT. Translation: CALWEAQELGKKIKVF.

For this clone: A much bigger clone sits one base away, suggesting this may be a read error. The limits of the CDR3 on the DNA are not certain, so only TCRdb's listed CDR3 is given. The same CDR3 can be traced to other DNA sequences in this sample. The J segment was not called; the V segment is TRGV2. 31 amino acids form the CDR3, both terminal residues included. CDR1 is EGSNGY and CDR2 is YDSYNSKV in the germline V gene. This CDR3 reads CATWDGPIIRNSLAVEQHLLSQVSIGRIQHF.

This clone was observed a handful of times. This DNA's translation differs at residue 8 from TCRdb's protein, which comes from a much larger clone; a read error is likely, and the protein shown is translated from the DNA. The chain employs TRGV10 and TRGJP2. TRGV10 is given ORF status, its function remaining uncertain. This CDR3 is built from 13 residues. This CDR3 reads CAAWDSSVWIKTF. DNA of the CDR3: TGTGCTGCGTGGGATAGTAGTGTTTGGATCAAGACGTTT.

Sample share makes this clone medium-sized. A far larger clone is one base from this, pointing to a likely read error. This same CDR3 is encoded by further DNA sequences in the sample. The genes are TRGV9 and TRGJP. Looked up from germline, CDR1 is GITISATS and CDR2 is ISYDGTV (reference sequence). The CDR3 runs 15 residues. For the CDR3, the DNA is TGTGCCTTGTGGGAGCAAGAGTTGGGAAAAAAAATCAAGGTATTT. Amino acids: CALWEQELGKKIKVF.

A note on this clone: With only one base between it and a far larger clone, this is likely a read error. In the same sample, other DNA sequences code for this CDR3. J is TRGJP and V is TRGV9. Per germline, CDR1 GITISATS and CDR2 ISYDGTV (reference sequence). This CDR3 is built from 16 residues. As DNA, the CDR3 is TGTGCCTTGTGGGAGGTGCAAGAGTTGGGAAAAAAAATCAAGGTATTT. The encoded protein is CALWEVQELGKKIKVF.

The sample holds a few counts of this clone. The gene calls are TRGV9 and TRGJP. Germline V CDR1 and CDR2: GITISATS, ISYDGTV (reference sequence). CDR3 length: 18 residues. Germline trimming cut 3 bases from V and 4 bases from J; bases unmatched to any gene: 9. The CDR3 loop reads CALWEPSDQELGKKIKVF. The CDR3 region has the DNA TGTGCCTTGTGGGAGCCTTCAGATCAAGAGTTGGGCAAAAAAATCAAGGTATTT.

This clone is judged large. The genes are TRGV3 and TRGJ1 or TRGJ2. The CDR3 is made up of 14 amino acids. Germline CDR1 reads VTNTFY; CDR2 reads YDVSTARD (reference sequence). V was pared by 0 bases and J by 0 bases, with 2 bases of the junction left unmatched. The CDR3, as DNA: TGTGCCACCTGGGACAGGCCGAATTATTATAAGAAACTCTTT. Protein product: CATWDRPNYYKKLF.

The chain combines TRGV9 with TRGJP. V shed 4 bases and J 7 bases; nucleotides not matched to a gene: 7. Germline V lookup: CDR1 GITISATS, CDR2 ISYDGTV (reference sequence). The CDR3 has 16 amino acids. The CDR3 region is CALWEFLELGKKIKVF. CDR3 in DNA: TGTGCCTTGTGGGAATTTTTGGAGTTGGGCAAAAAAATCAAGGTATTT.

The sample holds one count of this clone. The chain combines TRGV9 with TRGJ1 or TRGJ2. The J gene was missing in TCRdb and was found by matching the end of the DNA to germline. V lost 2 bases and J lost 4; bases outside the gene matches: 8. Germline CDR1 GITISATS, CDR2 ISYDGTV (reference sequence). CDR3 size: 14 residues. The DNA for the CDR3 is TGTGCCTTGTGGGAGGGAAGTGGGTATTATAAGAAACTCTTT. It codes for CALWEGSGYYKKLF.

This clone is large by share. V gene TRGV9 combines with J gene TRGJP. V gave up 3 bases and J gave up 4 bases; unmatched junction bases: 6. This CDR3 comprises 17 residues. In germline, CDR1 is GITISATS, CDR2 ISYDGTV (reference sequence). The CDR3 reads CALWEPLQELGKKIKVF. The CDR3, as DNA: TGTGCCTTGTGGGAGCCACTACAAGAGTTGGGCAAAAAAATCAAGGTATTT.

This chain uses TRGV9 with TRGJP. The CDR3 contains 17 residues. With V trimmed by 0 bases and J by 1 base, 0 bases remained unmatched. Germline lookup yields CDR1 GITISATS and CDR2 ISYDGTV (reference sequence). Written as DNA, the CDR3 is TGTGCCTTGTGGGAGGTGGGGCAAGAGTTGGGCAAAAAAATCAAGGTATTT. This gives the protein CALWEVGQELGKKIKVF.

In this sample, this clone is medium-sized. The chain uses TRGV3 and TRGJP2. Per the germline V gene, CDR1 is VTNTFY and CDR2 is YDVSTARD (reference sequence). The CDR3 has 16 amino acids. Losses at the gene ends were 0 bases for V and 2 bases for J; bases not matched to a gene: 6. The CDR3 sequence: CATWDRTGSSDWIKTF. In DNA, the CDR3 is TGTGCCACCTGGGACAGGACGGGAAGTAGTGATTGGATCAAGACGTTT.

This clone ranks as medium-sized (0.01 to 0.1%). Possible read error: a much larger clone is one base away. The identical CDR3 is also encoded by other nucleotide sequences in the sample. This sequence joins TRGV9 and TRGJP. CDR1 and CDR2 (germline): GITISATS, ISYDGTV (reference sequence). The junction had 2 bases not matched to a gene; V was cut back by 0 bases and J by 9 bases. This CDR3 is 15 amino acids long. In nucleotides, the CDR3 is TGTGCCTTGTGGGAGGTGCGGTTGGGCAAAAAAATCAAGGTATTT. The encoded protein is CALWEVRLGKKIKVF.